This TCR beta chain originates from a study of T-cell reconstitution after alpha-beta-depleted transplantation in children. CDR1 and CDR2 (germline): KGHSH, LQKENI. The V segment lost 3 bases and the J segment 0 bases; nucleotides outside the gene matches: 5. The CDR3 consists of 15 residues. The sample holds a few counts of this clonotype. Unique molecular identifiers were built into the TCRbeta library. TCRdb passed the PCR reads through MiXCR, listing each CDR3 protein once. The sample lists approximately 47,000 distinct CDR3 sequences; around half were seen once. The chain has TRBV18 and TRBJ2-7, with 7 nucleotides matching TRBD1. The clonotype originates from a boy younger than two with SCID, due to receive a stem cell transplant. The material was peripheral blood, obtained before TCRalphabeta/CD19-depleted stem cell transplant. The CDR3 DNA reads TGTGCCAGCTCACCCACAGGGGCCCTCTCCTACGAGCAGTACTTC. Protein product: CASSPTGALSYEQYF.